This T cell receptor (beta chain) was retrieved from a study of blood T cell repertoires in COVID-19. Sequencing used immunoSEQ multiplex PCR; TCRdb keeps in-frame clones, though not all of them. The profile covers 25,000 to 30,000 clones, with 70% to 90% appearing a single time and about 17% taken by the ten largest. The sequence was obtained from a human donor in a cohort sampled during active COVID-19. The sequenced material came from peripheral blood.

The CDR3 sequence is CASSVGGANTGELFF. CDR3 DNA sequence: TGTGCCAGCAGCGTAGGTGGAGCGAACACCGGGGAGCTGTTTTTT. The chain is built from TRBV9 and TRBJ2-2; D call uncertain. V lost 0 bases, J lost 0 bases, and 6 bases lay in between. Germline CDR1 is SGDLS and CDR2 is YYNGEE. The CDR3 totals 15 residues.